Below, one TCR beta chain is given with its context. The antigen it binds to is not known. The input lacks base qualities; no much larger clone sits a single base away. The data originate from a study of CD8 T cells in Susac syndrome (dated by TCRdb to the late 2010s). For the study in its entirety: Of the Susac syndrome patients who were sequenced, about eight were in clinical remission while six had clinically active disease. Susac syndrome patients were therapy-naive, on corticosteroids (some also receiving IVIg), or on IVIg alone at blood withdrawal. Repertoire sequencing was used to test whether CD8+ T cell activation and differentiation in Susac syndrome was antigen driven.

RNA was extracted using the RNeasy kit, and roughly 0.45 to 1 microgram was reverse transcribed with random hexamers. The immunoSEQ multiplex PCR assay, covering 54 Vbeta and 13 Jbeta segments, was used to amplify TCR beta CDR3 regions. Bias from PCR amplification was corrected by using a synthetic template baseline for primer optimization and for computational correction. Concerning the study's data processing: Reads were annotated to V, D and J genes according to IMGT and were analyzed with immunoSEQ Analyzer, with only productive sequences retained. Clonality was calculated as one minus the Shannon entropy normalized by log2 of the number of productive unique sequences. For each patient and control, public and private clones were evaluated within the 100 most prevalent clones. Clones were defined as Susac-specific when absent from the healthy and MS cohorts, from about 970 published viral clones and from other ImmuneACCESS disease sequences. TCRdb redid the processing of the public reads, applying fastp at Q25 and MiXCR, and retained in-frame beta chains. Each entry merges the rows of one CDR3 protein and shows their most common DNA and genes. These V and J calls rely on TCRdb rather than the paper's analysis. Here the sample has 77,000 or so distinct CDR3 sequences; 85% to 95% occur a single time. The ten largest clones take up around 0.57% of the sample.

Germline trimming amounts to 3 bases on V and 2 bases on J, with 2 as the count of junction bases outside the gene matches. The CDR3, cysteine through phenylalanine, is 16 amino acids long. Only the CDR3 portion is preserved as DNA: 48 bases, with reading frame beginning at the first base. CDR1 SGHTA and CDR2 FQGNSA are derived from the germline V gene. Peripheral blood CD8+ and CD4+ T cells from healthy donors, Susac syndrome patients and multiple sclerosis patients were profiled using high-throughput TCR beta sequencing. Recently defined diagnostic criteria for definite or probable disease were met by the Susac syndrome patients. Bulk CD8+ and CD4+ T cells were purified by magnetic negative isolation, whereas CD8+ TEMRA cells were enriched by FACS. Blood was drawn into EDTA tubes, processed within 24 hours, and PBMCs were isolated by density gradient centrifugation. PBMCs intended for TCR sequencing were cryopreserved in liquid nitrogen and were subsequently thawed in a 37 degrees C water bath. The sorted or isolated CD4+, CD8+ and CD8+ TEMRA cells had a purity of 90% or higher.

Results the study describes overall, beyond this receptor: The TCR sequencing and HLA analysis was acknowledged to have included a relatively small number of individuals. No clonal expansion was detected in the CD4+ T cell repertoire of Susac syndrome patients.

The rearrangement combines TRBV7-2 with TRBJ2-3, with 13 bases in between that match TRBD2. The sample was CD4+ T cells from PBMCs. This sequence originates from a human donor with Susac syndrome. The sequence in DNA is TGTGCCAGCAGCTTCGGACTAGCGGGGGACACAGATACGCAGTATTTT. It is translated as CASSFGLAGDTDTQYF.